The clone carrying this T cell receptor beta chain occurred a few times. Participants were aged roughly 18 to 95 years, lived in about 26 US areas, and enrolled virtually. Participants reported their clinical history, and cohort assignment relied on those reports. This record belongs to a study of blood T cell repertoires in COVID-19. Germline loops: CDR1 SGHTS, CDR2 YDEGEE. This CDR3 comprises 13 residues. The V end lost 3 bases, the J end lost 0 bases, and 7 bases lay between the germline ends. The protocol was immunoSEQ multiplex PCR, while the TCRdb copy is restricted to in-frame clones and leaves out a portion. Of 360,000 or so clones listed, about 90% are singletons.

This TCR derives from a woman aged 30 to 39 who had recovered from COVID-19. This chain joins TRBV5-8 and TRBJ2-7; possibly TRBD1 for D (6 bases). Input material: PBMCs or T cells enriched from blood (not recorded which). CDR3 sequence: CASSSRGSYEQYF. For the CDR3, the DNA is TGTGCCAGCAGCTCCAGGGGCTCCTACGAGCAGTACTTC.